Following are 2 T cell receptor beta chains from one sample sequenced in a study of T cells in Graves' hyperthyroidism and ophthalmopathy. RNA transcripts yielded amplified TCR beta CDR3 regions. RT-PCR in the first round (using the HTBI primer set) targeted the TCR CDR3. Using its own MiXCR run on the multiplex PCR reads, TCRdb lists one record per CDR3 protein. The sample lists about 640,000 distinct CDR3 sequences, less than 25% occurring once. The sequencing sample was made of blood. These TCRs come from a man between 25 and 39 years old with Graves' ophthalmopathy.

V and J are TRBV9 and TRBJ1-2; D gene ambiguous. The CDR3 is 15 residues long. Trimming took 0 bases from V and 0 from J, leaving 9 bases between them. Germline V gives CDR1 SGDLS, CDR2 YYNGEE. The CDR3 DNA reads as TGTGCCAGCAGCGTAGGGCCCGTAGCTAACTATGGCTACACCTTC. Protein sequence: CASSVGPVANYGYTF.

The DNA of the CDR3 is TGTGCCAGCAGGGGTTGGGGGGGCGCGACTAATTCACCCCTCCACTTT. This translates into CASRGWGGATNSPLHF. This chain connects TRBV28 to TRBJ1-6; D might be TRBD1 (6 bases). The CDR3 length is 16 residues. V lost 6 bases and J lost 6, with 18 bases in between. The germline CDR1 and CDR2 sequences are MDHEN and SYDVKM.